This record looks at one T cell receptor (beta chain) sequence and its context. Produced via immunoSEQ multiplex PCR; TCRdb's table is partial and in-frame only. The sample has about 270,000 clones; roughly 85% are singletons. The data stem from a study of blood T cell repertoires in COVID-19. The germline CDR1 and CDR2 sequences are SGHTA and FQGNSA. The CDR3 length is 14 residues. Trimming stripped 5 bases from V and 0 bases from J, with 11 bases between. This TCR came from a woman aged 45-60 years with acute COVID-19. The V and J genes are TRBV7-2 and TRBJ2-7, with D unclear. Material: PBMCs or T cells enriched from blood (not recorded which). The CDR3 sequence: CASSPRRSSYEQYF. For the CDR3, the DNA is TGTGCCAGCAGCCCCCGACGGAGCTCCTACGAGCAGTACTTC.